Presented here are 15 T cell receptor beta chains from one specimen sequenced in a study of T cells in localized non-small cell lung cancer (dated by TCRdb to the early 2020s). The protocol used for the library was the immunoSEQ multiplex PCR assay. This is the immuneACCESS table as TCRdb keeps it, with only in-frame sequences that have V and J called. A part of the clones is gone; compared with another copy, unresolved V genes explain less than half, and the rest is unexplained. The sample table holds approximately 20,000 clones, of which more than 75% were seen once. Of the sample, more than 15% falls within the top ten clones. Sequences were derived from PBMCs, sampled before any cancer treatment. The receptor set was obtained from a woman between 35 and 75 years old with stage II squamous cell lung carcinoma.

The J gene is TRBJ2-5, the V gene TRBV5-8; the D is unclear. Germline CDR1 reads SGHTS; CDR2 reads YDEGEE. This CDR3 is built from 13 residues. V was clipped by 6 bases and J by 4 bases, with 13 bases between them. Written as DNA, the CDR3 is TGTGCCAGCAACCTGCAGACCCGAGAGACCCAGTACTTC. Protein: CASNLQTRETQYF.

The genes are TRBV10-3 and TRBJ1-1; possibly TRBD1 for D (5 bases). Between the trimmed V and J ends, which lost 3 bases and 0 bases, there was a span of 14 bases. Germline lookup yields CDR1 ENHRY and CDR2 SYGVKD. The CDR3 spans 16 residues. The CDR3 DNA follows: TGTGCCATCAGTGACAACTCGGGACTTATGAACACTGAAGCTTTCTTT. This gives the protein CAISDNSGLMNTEAFF.

The chain links TRBV10-3 to TRBJ2-3, with D possibly matching TRBD1 (5 bases). Germline V gene lookup returns CDR1 ENHRY and CDR2 SYGVKD. The CDR3 spans 12 residues. V was cut by 8 bases and J by 2 bases, with 8 bases left in between. CDR3 sequence (DNA): TGTGCCATCGGGGCAGTCACAGATACGCAGTATTTT. This translates into CAIGAVTDTQYF.

V usage is TRBV9 and J usage is TRBJ2-5; TRBD2 aligns across 7 bases. The CDR3 is made up of 16 amino acids. With 0 bases clipped from V and 1 base from J, the junction kept 6 bases outside the gene matches. The germline gives CDR1 SGDLS, CDR2 YYNGEE. CDR3 region: CASSVGVGGPQETQYF. The CDR3 region has the DNA TGTGCCAGCAGCGTAGGTGTGGGAGGGCCCCAAGAGACCCAGTACTTC.

The sample holds one count of this clone. V gene TRBV25-1 combines with J gene TRBJ1-4; no clear D gene. Germline assignment: CDR1 MGHDK and CDR2 SYGVNS. The length of the CDR3 is 16 residues. The V end was cut by 8 bases, the J end by 0 bases, with 16 bases between. The chain's CDR3 is CASRTRTPPTNEKLFF. The CDR3 DNA reads as TGTGCCAGCCGAACCAGAACACCACCAACTAATGAAAAACTGTTTTTT.

V usage is TRBV4-2 and J usage is TRBJ1-2, with D possibly TRBD1 on 6 matching bases. V dropped 0 bases and J dropped 0 bases, with 14 bases sitting between them. This CDR3 spans 17 amino acids. Germline V lookup: CDR1 LGHNA, CDR2 YNFKEQ. The CDR3 region is CASSQDETGTTNYGYTF. Here the CDR3 DNA reads TGTGCCAGCAGCCAAGATGAGACAGGCACCACTAACTATGGCTACACCTTC.

The J gene is TRBJ2-1, the V gene TRBV9; TRBD1 matches 7 bases. CDR1 SGDLS and CDR2 YYNGEE come from the germline V gene. V shed 4 bases and J 6 bases; nucleotides not matched to a gene: 1. The CDR3 has 12 residues. The CDR3 protein is CASSPGGNEQFF. CDR3 coding DNA: TGTGCCAGCAGCCCAGGGGGCAATGAGCAGTTCTTC.

The chain joins TRBV9 to TRBJ2-7; D is possibly TRBD1 (5 bases). Germline-derived CDR1 and CDR2 are SGDLS and YYNGEE. The CDR3 is 14 amino acids. V lost 4 bases and J lost 1, with 12 bases in between. The CDR3 loop reads CASSITPGSYEQYF. Here the CDR3 DNA reads TGTGCCAGCAGCATCACCCCAGGGTCCTACGAGCAGTACTTC.

J is TRBJ1-5 and V is TRBV7-9, with D perhaps TRBD1 (5 bases). Per the germline V gene, CDR1 is SEHNR and CDR2 is FQNEAQ (reference sequence). The length of the CDR3 is 14 residues. V lost 5 bases, J lost 4 bases, and 12 bases lay in between. In nucleotides, the CDR3 is TGTGCCAGCAGCCCCCGCGGGGGAAATCAGCCCCAGCATTTT. This translates into CASSPRGGNQPQHF.

The rearrangement links TRBV21-1 to TRBJ1-4; the table's TRBD1 call for D was not verified on the DNA. TRBV21-1 is marked as a pseudogene. The CDR3 consists of 15 residues. Written as DNA, the CDR3 is TGTGCCAGCAGCAGCCCAACAGGGGGCGCTGAAAAACTGTTTTTT. It is translated as CASSSPTGGAEKLFF.

This chain joins TRBV12-5 and TRBJ1-1; D is unresolved. V lost 1 base, J lost 1 base, and 7 bases lay in between. The CDR3 length is 14 residues. The V gene's germline CDR1 is LGHNT and CDR2 FRNRAP. CDR3 sequence reads: CASGLDTPNTEAFF. The DNA of the CDR3 is TGTGCTAGTGGTTTGGATACACCGAACACTGAAGCTTTCTTT. The whole variable domain, remainder taken from reference TRBV12-5 and TRBJ1-1, is DARVTQTPRHKVTEMGQEVTMRCQPILGHNTVFWYRQTMMQGLELLAYFRNRAPLDDSGMPKDRFSAEMPDATLATLKIQPSEPRDSAVYFCASGLDTPNTEAFFGQGTRLTVV.

This clone occurred once. The genes are TRBV15 and TRBJ2-5, with a possible D match to TRBD2 (5 bases). The CDR3 is 14 amino acids. Germline CDR1 is LNHNV and CDR2 is YYDKDF (reference sequence). The V gene lost 5 bases and the J gene lost 5 bases, with 15 bases spanning the gap. The CDR3 protein is CATSGSRTGETQYF. The CDR3, as DNA: TGTGCCACCAGCGGTTCCAGGACTGGGGAGACCCAGTACTTC.

V gene TRBV27 combines with J gene TRBJ2-4, with a possible D match to TRBD1 (6 bases). V was shortened by 5 bases and J by 8 bases, with 10 bases between the two germline ends. Germline CDR1 reads MNHEY; CDR2 reads SMNVEV (reference sequence). This CDR3 has 12 amino acids. The CDR3 spells CASSNRVDIQYF. The CDR3 region has the DNA TGTGCCAGCAGTAACAGGGTGGACATTCAGTACTTC.

By share of the sample, this clone is medium-sized. The V gene is TRBV4-1, the J gene TRBJ2-3; D uncertain. Germline V gives CDR1 MGHRA, CDR2 YSYEKL. Trimming pared 5 bases from V and 6 bases from J, leaving 9 bases between. This CDR3 has 12 residues. CDR3 in amino acids: CASSAPGDTQYF. As DNA, the CDR3 is TGCGCCAGCAGCGCACCCGGGGATACGCAGTATTTT.

The V gene is TRBV10-2, the J gene TRBJ2-1, with 8 nucleotides matching TRBD1. With 7 bases clipped from V and 4 bases from J, the junction kept 3 bases outside the gene matches. The CDR3 spans 13 residues. CDR1 and CDR2 (germline): WSHSY, SAAADI. CDR3 sequence reads: CASTGQGYNEQFF. CDR3 coding DNA: TGCGCCAGCACCGGACAGGGTTACAATGAGCAGTTCTTC.